This T cell receptor (beta chain) was found in a study of CD8 T cells in ankylosing spondylitis. In making TCR beta libraries, quantitative 5'-RACE with molecular barcodes was used. TCRdb itself ran the 5' RACE reads through MiXCR, one entry per CDR3 protein. The sample lists nearly 250,000 distinct CDR3 sequences; 32% were seen once. Germline CDR1 DFQATT, CDR2 SNEGSKA (reference sequence). This CDR3 spans 17 amino acids. Trimming left V 0 bases short and J 3 bases short, with 21 bases between. This chain connects TRBV20-1 to TRBJ2-7; tentative D call: TRBD2 (5 bases). The clonotype comes from a male donor with ankylosing spondylitis or in good health (not recorded which). Sequenced material: blood, either unsorted or a sorted T cell fraction (not recorded which). The chain's CDR3 is CSARDGGEGQLGYEQYF. In nucleotides, the CDR3 is TGCAGTGCTAGAGATGGCGGCGAAGGGCAACTAGGCTACGAGCAGTACTTC.